Sequencing of this T cell receptor (beta chain) was carried out in a study of T cells in Graves' hyperthyroidism and ophthalmopathy. Study-level background: Peripheral blood was collected at initial diagnosis, before any treatment.

CDR1 and CDR2 from the germline V gene are SGDLS and YYNGEE. This CDR3 is 15 amino acids long. V lost 2 bases and J 4 bases, leaving 15 bases between the germline ends. The source material, RNA transcripts, was used to amplify TCR beta CDR3 regions. With the HTBI primer set, the TCR CDR3 went through a first round of RT-PCR. Using its own MiXCR run on the multiplex PCR reads, TCRdb lists one record per CDR3 protein. The profile shows roughly 200,000 distinct CDR3 sequences, 18% of them singletons. This clonotype was counted a few times. Its antigen is not known. No ophthalmopathy progression within 18 months constituted stable Graves' hyperthyroidism. Each diagnosis drew on symptoms, thyroxine, TRAb, thyroid ultrasound and orbital computed tomography findings. Regarding the study as a whole: Most clonotypes that expanded in the thyroid above 0.001 also showed up in blood.

This sequence joins TRBV9 and TRBJ2-5; possibly TRBD2 for D (5 bases). Source material: blood. This TCR was sampled from a man in his forties or fifties with Graves' hyperthyroidism. The CDR3 DNA is TGTGCCAGCAGCGTGGCCAAGAGGGTGTCAGAGACCCAGTACTTC. This encodes CASSVAKRVSETQYF. Full variable domain (missing parts from reference TRBV9 and TRBJ2-5): DSGVTQTPKHLITATGQRVTLRCSPRSGDLSVYWYQQSLDQGLQFLIQYYNGEERAKGNILERFSAQQFPDLHSELNLSSLELGDSALYFCASSVAKRVSETQYFGPGTRLLVL.